This T cell receptor beta chain was sequenced for a study of post-analysis software for immune sequencing data. Study-wide results and caveats: Normalized Chao1 diversity was significantly reduced in patients versus controls. Strong co-clustering by F measure linked samples that shared a preparation batch.

In regard to this clonotype: The antigen is undetermined.

Unique molecular identifiers had been added to the TCR beta cDNA libraries. TCRdb used MiXCR to reprocess the PCR reads, holding one entry per CDR3 protein. The data contain 750,000 to 950,000 distinct CDR3 sequences, around 50% of them seen just once; the ten biggest clones take up 4.6%. The sequence derives from a girl aged 5 to 17 with multiple sclerosis. Sequencing was performed on blood.

Written as DNA, the CDR3 is TGCAGCGCTTCGGTCTTGACCGCGAACACTGAAGCTTTCTTT. Translated: CSASVLTANTEAFF. This rearrangement joins TRBV29-1 to TRBJ1-1; D remains unclear. This CDR3 is built from 14 residues. The germline V gene has CDR1 SQVTM and CDR2 ANQGSEA. V was pared by 7 bases and J by 1 base, with 16 bases between.